The 18 T cell receptor beta chains given below trace back to one sample, sequenced in a study of OX40 agonist ivuxolimab in advanced cancers. Measured with immunoSEQ multiplex PCR; TCRdb has only the in-frame clones, and not every one. The sample includes around 60,000 clones, about 87% seen only once; the top ten take 0.67%. The material was CD4+ or CD8+ T cells sorted from blood, obtained in a trial of the OX40 agonist ivuxolimab. The receptor set was obtained from an adult with an advanced solid tumor such as melanoma, head and neck, liver or kidney cancer.

J is TRBJ2-7 and V is TRBV13; 12 positions agree with TRBD2. V shed 6 bases, J shed 5 bases, and the junction held 8 bases outside the gene matches. The CDR3 is 15 amino acids. Germline V gives CDR1 PRHDT, CDR2 FYEKMQ (reference sequence). The CDR3 region has the DNA TGTGCCAGCAGTAGGTTTCTAGCGGGAGGGAACGAGCAGTACTTC. As protein: CASSRFLAGGNEQYF.

This chain uses TRBV5-6 with TRBJ2-7; unclear D gene. The germline V gene encodes CDR1 SGHDT and CDR2 YYEEEE. This CDR3 has 12 amino acids. The ends were cut back, 0 bases at V and 3 bases at J, with 4 bases in the middle. The CDR3 loop reads CASSLVNYEQYF. CDR3 DNA: TGTGCCAGCAGCTTGGTTAACTACGAGCAGTACTTC.

V and J are TRBV7-9 and TRBJ2-1; TRBD2 matches at 10 bases. V was clipped by 3 bases and J by 6 bases; unmatched bases: 11. In germline, CDR1 is SEHNR, CDR2 FQNEAQ (reference sequence). The CDR3 has 17 residues. CDR3 residues: CASSFKLRLAGVNEQFF. Here the CDR3 DNA reads TGTGCCAGCAGCTTTAAATTGAGGCTAGCGGGAGTCAATGAGCAGTTCTTC.

The sample holds one count of this clone. The J gene is TRBJ2-1, the V gene TRBV29-1; 7 bases fit TRBD1. Germline CDR1 reads SQVTM; CDR2 reads ANQGSEA. This CDR3 is 13 amino acids long. The V segment lost 6 bases and the J segment 5 bases; nucleotides outside the gene matches: 7. The CDR3 nucleotides are TGCAGCGTAGCCCGGACAGGAAACAATGAGCAGTTCTTC. Encoded protein: CSVARTGNNEQFF.

This chain links TRBV5-1 with TRBJ2-3; 10 bases map to TRBD1. Germline loops: CDR1 SGHRS, CDR2 YFSETQ. Trimming at V came to 1 base and at J to 4 bases, leaving 6 bases not matched to a gene. The CDR3 spans 16 residues. CDR3 sequence (DNA): TGCGCCAGCAGCTTGCGGGGACAGGGGTCCGCAGATACGCAGTATTTT. Protein: CASSLRGQGSADTQYF.

This chain connects TRBV19 to TRBJ2-2; 9 nucleotides line up with TRBD1. J was trimmed by 6 bases and V by 4 bases; bases with no gene match: 6. The CDR3 runs 15 residues. CDR1 and CDR2 (germline): LNHDA, SQIVND (reference sequence). CDR3 nucleotide sequence: TGTGCCAGTAGTAAAGGACAGGGGAGTTCCGGGGAGCTGTTTTTT. Amino acid sequence: CASSKGQGSSGELFF.

V usage is TRBV5-1 and J usage is TRBJ1-2; no clear D. From germline, CDR1 is SGHRS and CDR2 YFSETQ. V lost 0 bases and J 4 bases, leaving 10 bases between the germline ends. CDR3 size: 14 residues. The CDR3 here is CASSLDEPPYGYTF. The CDR3 DNA sequence: TGCGCCAGCAGCTTGGATGAACCGCCCTATGGCTACACCTTC.

The V call is TRBV7-3, the J call TRBJ2-2; 15 bases line up with TRBD2. The germline V gene has CDR1 SGHTA and CDR2 FQGTGA. The CDR3 runs to 16 residues. The junction had 2 bases not matched to a gene; V was cut back by 3 bases and J by 6 bases. The CDR3 here is CASSFGLAGGAGELFF. The CDR3 DNA is TGTGCCAGCAGCTTTGGACTAGCGGGAGGGGCCGGGGAGCTGTTTTTT.

V is TRBV4-2 and J is TRBJ1-1; no definite D call. Between the trimmed V and J ends, which lost 3 bases and 1 base, there was a span of 9 bases. Per germline, CDR1 LGHNA and CDR2 YNFKEQ. The CDR3 covers 14 residues. This CDR3 reads CASSHLSQNTEAFF. The CDR3 DNA reads TGTGCCAGCAGCCATCTCAGCCAGAACACTGAAGCTTTCTTT.

V is TRBV6-6 and J is TRBJ1-5; D is unresolved. V gave up 2 bases and J gave up 1 base, with 9 bases separating them. Germline assignment: CDR1 MNHNY and CDR2 SVGAGI (reference sequence). The CDR3 runs 15 residues. CDR3: CASSYVQRSNQPQHF. The CDR3 bases are TGTGCCAGCAGTTACGTTCAACGAAGCAATCAGCCCCAGCATTTT.

The count of this clone is one. The CDR3 sequence is CASSEALFVTRNNEQFF. The CDR3 coding sequence is TGTGCCAGCAGTGAAGCGCTTTTCGTGACTCGAAACAATGAGCAGTTCTTC. This chain connects TRBV2 to TRBJ2-1; D is unresolved. The CDR3 has 17 amino acids. The germline V gene has CDR1 SNHLY and CDR2 FYNNEI. V was trimmed by 0 bases and J by 5 bases, leaving 17 bases between them.

A word on this clone: The junction does not match germline at one end; this may be a read error. The sample carries other DNA sequences with the same CDR3. This chain joins TRBV5-6 and TRBJ2-7; tentatively, D is TRBD1 or TRBD2 (7 bases each). Germline CDR1 SGHDT, CDR2 YYEEEE. The CDR3 is 11 amino acids. The CDR3 coding sequence is TGCGCCAGCAGGGGGGGGTCCGAGCAGTACTTC. This gives the protein CASRGGSEQYF.

The chain joins TRBV14 to TRBJ2-3, with D uncertain. Germline V gene data show CDR1 as SGHDN and CDR2 as FVKESK. The CDR3 has 11 residues. The V end lost 3 bases, the J end lost 6 bases, and 4 bases lay between the germline ends. The CDR3 nucleotides are TGTGCCAGCAGCCAGCGCGATACGCAGTATTTT. It is translated as CASSQRDTQYF.

The chain combines TRBV2 with TRBJ2-6; D not resolved. Trimming removed 8 bases from V and 0 bases from J, with 14 bases in between. The CDR3 has 16 amino acids. Per germline, CDR1 SNHLY and CDR2 FYNNEI. For the CDR3, the DNA is TGTGCCAGCGATGAATCAGGCGGCTCTGGGGCCAACGTCCTGACTTTC. It encodes CASDESGGSGANVLTF.

The chain links TRBV6-5 to TRBJ2-7; D is perhaps TRBD2 (6 bases). CDR3 length: 16 residues. Germline V lookup: CDR1 MNHEY, CDR2 SVGAGI. V shed 0 bases and J shed 4 bases, with 16 bases lying between them. CDR3 coding DNA: TGTGCCAGCAGTTACTCGGAGCGGGCCGTCTTATACGAGCAGTACTTC. This codes for CASSYSERAVLYEQYF.

For the CDR3, the DNA is TGTGCCACCAAGGGGGGGGTTGTTAACACCGGGGAGCTGTTTTTT. Translating gives CATKGGVVNTGELFF. The V call is TRBV7-8, the J call TRBJ2-2; the D gene is possibly TRBD2 (7 bases). The V end lost 10 bases, the J end lost 2 bases, and 17 bases lay between the germline ends. The V gene's germline CDR1 is SGHVS and CDR2 FQNEAQ. The CDR3 has 15 residues.

This rearrangement joins TRBV30 to TRBJ1-4; the D is unclear. There are 15 residues in the CDR3. V was pared by 2 bases and J by 8 bases, with 18 bases between. Germline lookup yields CDR1 GTSNPN and CDR2 SVGIG (reference sequence). The CDR3 is CAWSTPGSISEKLFF. The CDR3 region has the DNA TGTGCCTGGAGTACCCCTGGCTCAATAAGCGAAAAACTGTTTTTT.

J is TRBJ1-4 and V is TRBV9; no clear D gene. From germline, CDR1 is SGDLS and CDR2 YYNGEE. This CDR3 has 13 residues. The V end was cut by 0 bases, the J end by 5 bases, with 5 bases between. CDR3 sequence reads: CASSVGVNEKLFF. In DNA, the CDR3 is TGTGCCAGCAGCGTAGGAGTCAATGAAAAACTGTTTTTT.